The clone carrying this TCR beta chain was detected only once. Antigen unknown. Repertoires were generated with immunoSEQ multiplex PCR, while TCRdb's copy carries only in-frame clones and drops some. The table lists some 65,000 clones, 60% to 80% of them singletons, with more than 1.5% in the top ten. The sample belongs to a study of OX40 agonist ivuxolimab in advanced cancers. At the level of the study: Dose-escalation patients had hepatocellular carcinoma, melanoma, renal cell or head and neck cancer. It was permissible to have had prior anti-PD-1, anti-PD-L1 or anti-CTLA-4 therapy, and approximately 40% had some. Patients achieving partial responses numbered three: one hepatocellular carcinoma case and two cutaneous melanoma cases.

General observations from the study: CD8+ T cells averaged more expanded clones than CD4+.

Trimming pared 2 bases from V and 2 bases from J, leaving 13 bases between. This CDR3 has 16 amino acids. The germline gives CDR1 MNHNY, CDR2 SVGAGI (reference sequence). The V gene is TRBV6-6, the J gene TRBJ1-3; no clear D gene. The TCR sequence derives from an adult with an advanced solid tumor such as melanoma, head and neck, liver or kidney cancer. Sample: CD4+ or CD8+ T cells sorted from blood, taken in a trial of the OX40 agonist ivuxolimab. CDR3 loop: CASSYTPAATGNTIYF. CDR3 DNA sequence: TGTGCCAGCAGTTACACCCCGGCCGCGACTGGAAACACCATATATTTT.